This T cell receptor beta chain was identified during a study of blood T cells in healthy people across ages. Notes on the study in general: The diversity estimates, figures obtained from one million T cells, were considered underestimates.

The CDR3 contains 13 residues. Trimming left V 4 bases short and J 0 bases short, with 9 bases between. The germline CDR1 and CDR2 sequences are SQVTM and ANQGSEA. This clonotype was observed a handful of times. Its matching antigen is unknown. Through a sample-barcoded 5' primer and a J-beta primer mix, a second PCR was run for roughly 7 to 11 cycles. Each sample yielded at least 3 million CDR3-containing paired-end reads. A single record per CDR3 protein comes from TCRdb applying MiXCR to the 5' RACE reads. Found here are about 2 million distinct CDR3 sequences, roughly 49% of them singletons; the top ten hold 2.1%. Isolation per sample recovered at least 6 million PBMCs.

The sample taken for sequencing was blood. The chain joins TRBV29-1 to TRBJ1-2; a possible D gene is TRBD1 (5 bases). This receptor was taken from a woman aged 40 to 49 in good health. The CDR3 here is CSVGDSANYGYTF. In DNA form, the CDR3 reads TGCAGCGTTGGAGACAGCGCTAACTATGGCTACACCTTC. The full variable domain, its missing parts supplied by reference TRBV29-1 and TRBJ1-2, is SAVISQKPSRDICQRGTSLTIQCQVDSQVTMMFWYRQQPGQSLTLIATANQGSEATYESGFVIDKFPISRPNLTFSTLTVSNMSPEDSSIYLCSVGDSANYGYTFGSGTRLTVV.